This T cell receptor (beta chain) appears in the sequencing data of a study of radiotherapy plus CTLA-4 blockade in lung cancer. CDR1 is MNHNY and CDR2 is SVGAGI in the germline V gene (reference sequence). Trimming removed 5 bases from V and 1 base from J, with 8 bases in between. This CDR3 contains 13 residues. Assay: immunoSEQ multiplex PCR; the TCRdb copy retains only in-frame clones and omits some. The sample contains 100,000 to 150,000 clones, nearly 80% of which appear only once. Chemo-refractory metastatic non-small-cell lung cancer patients underwent focal radiation alongside CTLA-4 blockade with ipilimumab.

Sequences were derived from peripheral blood, sampled from a patient treated with radiotherapy plus ipilimumab. The rearrangement links TRBV6-6 to TRBJ2-5; no clear D. The receptor's source is a human donor with non-small cell lung cancer who had a partial response to radiotherapy plus ipilimumab. DNA of the CDR3: TGTGCCAGCAGTCTACAGAGCCAAGAGACCCAGTACTTC. Translation: CASSLQSQETQYF.